The sequence of this TCR beta chain was determined in a study of blood T cell repertoires in COVID-19. Turning to the study itself: Sample material is recorded as cDNA or gDNA derived from T cells, B-cell-depleted T cells, or PBMCs.

Original data processing: Reference gene primer amplification gave estimated nucleated cell counts. Profiling relied on immunoSEQ multiplex PCR, and the TCRdb table lists in-frame clones only, not all of them. That table is the source of V, J and clone size, and D and trimming were worked out from the DNA. The data contain about 49,000 clones, approximately 85% of them singletons. The sample consisted of peripheral blood. The receptor's source is a human donor in a cohort sampled during active COVID-19.

As DNA, the CDR3 is TGTGCCAGTAGTTCTCGGGACAGGGGGTTTTCACCCCTCCACTTT. As protein: CASSSRDRGFSPLHF. The chain carries TRBV19 and TRBJ1-6; the match to TRBD1 covers 11 bases. The CDR3 extends over 15 amino acids. CDR1 LNHDA and CDR2 SQIVND come from the germline V gene (reference sequence). With V trimmed by 5 bases and J by 9 bases, 6 bases remained unmatched.